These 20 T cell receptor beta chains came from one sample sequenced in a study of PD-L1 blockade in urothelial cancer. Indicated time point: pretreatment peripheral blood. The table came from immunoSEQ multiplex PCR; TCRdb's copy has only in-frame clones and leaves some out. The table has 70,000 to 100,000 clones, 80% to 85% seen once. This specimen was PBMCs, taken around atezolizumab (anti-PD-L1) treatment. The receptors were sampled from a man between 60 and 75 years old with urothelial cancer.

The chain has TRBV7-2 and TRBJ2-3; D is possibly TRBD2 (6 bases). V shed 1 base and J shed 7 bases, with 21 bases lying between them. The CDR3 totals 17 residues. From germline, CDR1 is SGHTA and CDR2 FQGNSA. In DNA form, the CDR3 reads TGTGCCAGCAGCTTAGTGGGGGGTGGAGGGCTGAAGAATACGCAGTATTTT. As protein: CASSLVGGGGLKNTQYF.

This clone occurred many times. The CDR3 sequence: CASSTEGQAYGYTF. The CDR3 DNA is TGTGCCAGTAGTACCGAGGGACAGGCCTATGGCTACACCTTC. The rearrangement joins TRBV19 to TRBJ1-2; 8 bases align to TRBD1. CDR3 size: 14 residues. CDR1 is LNHDA and CDR2 is SQIVND in the germline V gene (reference sequence). V was pared by 4 bases and J by 4 bases, with 5 bases of the junction left unmatched.

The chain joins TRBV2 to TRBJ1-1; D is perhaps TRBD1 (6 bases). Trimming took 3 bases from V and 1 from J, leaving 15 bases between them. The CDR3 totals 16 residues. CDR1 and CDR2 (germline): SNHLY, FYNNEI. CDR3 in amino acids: CASSDYPGARNTEAFF. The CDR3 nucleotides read TGTGCCAGCAGTGATTACCCAGGGGCCAGGAACACTGAAGCTTTCTTT.

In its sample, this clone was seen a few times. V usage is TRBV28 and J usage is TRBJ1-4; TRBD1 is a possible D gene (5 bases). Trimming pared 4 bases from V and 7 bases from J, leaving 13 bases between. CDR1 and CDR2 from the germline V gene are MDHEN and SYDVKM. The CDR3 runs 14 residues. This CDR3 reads CASSSVGPGEKLFF. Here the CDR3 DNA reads TGTGCCAGCAGTTCAGTGGGGCCCGGTGAAAAACTGTTTTTT.

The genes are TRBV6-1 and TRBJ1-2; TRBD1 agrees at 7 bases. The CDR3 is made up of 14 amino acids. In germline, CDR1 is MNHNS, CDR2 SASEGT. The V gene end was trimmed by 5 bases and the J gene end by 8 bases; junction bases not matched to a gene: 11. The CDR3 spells CASSHDLGGGGYTF. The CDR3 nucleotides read TGTGCCAGCAGTCACGACCTAGGAGGGGGCGGCTACACCTTC.

As DNA, the CDR3 is TGTGCCAGCAGCCCGGGACAGGCAAGTTGGCTTCAGTACTTC. Its translation is CASSPGQASWLQYF. The V and J genes are TRBV11-1 and TRBJ2-4; TRBD1 matches 8 bases. This CDR3 comprises 14 residues. Germline loops: CDR1 SGHAT, CDR2 FQDESV (reference sequence). V shed 5 bases and J 11 bases; nucleotides not matched to a gene: 11.

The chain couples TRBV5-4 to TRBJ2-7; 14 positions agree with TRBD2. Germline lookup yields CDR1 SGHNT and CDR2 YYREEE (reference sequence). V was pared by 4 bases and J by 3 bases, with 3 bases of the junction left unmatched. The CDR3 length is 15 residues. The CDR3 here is CASSSGLAGGYEQYF. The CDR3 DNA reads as TGTGCCAGCAGCAGCGGACTAGCGGGAGGCTACGAGCAGTACTTC.

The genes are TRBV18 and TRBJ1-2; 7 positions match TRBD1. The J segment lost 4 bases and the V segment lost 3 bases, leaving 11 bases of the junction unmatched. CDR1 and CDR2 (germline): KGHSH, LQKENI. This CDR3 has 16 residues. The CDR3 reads CASSPPYRGRGYGYTF. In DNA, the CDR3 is TGTGCCAGCTCACCCCCTTACAGGGGTAGGGGCTATGGCTACACCTTC. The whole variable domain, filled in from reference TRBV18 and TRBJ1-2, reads NAGVMQNPRHLVRRRGQEARLRCSPMKGHSHVYWYRQLPEEGLKFMVYLQKENIIDESGMPKERFSAEFPKEGPSILRIQQVVRGDSAAYFCASSPPYRGRGYGYTFGSGTRLTVV.

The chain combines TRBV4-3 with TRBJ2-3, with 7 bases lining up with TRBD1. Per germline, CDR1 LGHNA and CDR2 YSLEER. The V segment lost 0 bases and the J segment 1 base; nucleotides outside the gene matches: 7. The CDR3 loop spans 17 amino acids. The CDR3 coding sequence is TGCGCCAGCAGCCAAGATATAAGGGGGCGCGGCACAGATACGCAGTATTTT. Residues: CASSQDIRGRGTDTQYF.

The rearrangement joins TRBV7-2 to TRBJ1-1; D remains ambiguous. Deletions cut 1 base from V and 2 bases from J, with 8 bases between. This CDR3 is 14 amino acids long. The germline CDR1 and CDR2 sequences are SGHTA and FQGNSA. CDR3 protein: CASSLGQVNTEAFF. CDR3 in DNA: TGTGCCAGCAGCTTAGGCCAGGTTAACACTGAAGCTTTCTTT. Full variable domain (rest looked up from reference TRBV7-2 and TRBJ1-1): GAGVSQSPSNKVTEKGKDVELRCDPISGHTALYWYRQSLGQGLEFLIYFQGNSAPDKSGLPSDRFSAERTGGSVSTLTIQRTQQEDSAVYLCASSLGQVNTEAFFGQGTRLTVV.

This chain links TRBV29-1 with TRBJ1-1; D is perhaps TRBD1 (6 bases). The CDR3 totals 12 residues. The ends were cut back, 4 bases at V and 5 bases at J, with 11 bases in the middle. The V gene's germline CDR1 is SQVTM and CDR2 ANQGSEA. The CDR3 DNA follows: TGCAGCGTTGGGGGGGGGCAGACTGAAGCTTTCTTT. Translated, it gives CSVGGGQTEAFF.

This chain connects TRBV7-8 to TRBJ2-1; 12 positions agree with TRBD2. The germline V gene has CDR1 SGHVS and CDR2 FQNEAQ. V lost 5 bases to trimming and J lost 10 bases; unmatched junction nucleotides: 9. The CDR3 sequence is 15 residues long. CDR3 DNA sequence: TGTGCCAGCAGCCCCCCTAGCGGGAGGGCTCTGGAGCAGTTCTTC. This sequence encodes CASSPPSGRALEQFF. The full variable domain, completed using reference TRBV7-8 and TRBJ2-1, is GAGVSQSPRYKVAKRGQDVALRCDPISGHVSLFWYQQALGQGPEFLTYFQNEAQLDKSGLPSDRFFAERPEGSVSTLKIQRTQQEDSAVYLCASSPPSGRALEQFFGPGTRLTVL.

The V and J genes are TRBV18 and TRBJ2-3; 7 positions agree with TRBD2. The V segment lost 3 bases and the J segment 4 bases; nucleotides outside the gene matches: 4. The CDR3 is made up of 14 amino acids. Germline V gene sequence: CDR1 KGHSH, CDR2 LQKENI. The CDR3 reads CASSPMGGADTQYF. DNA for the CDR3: TGTGCCAGCTCACCTATGGGAGGGGCAGATACGCAGTATTTT.

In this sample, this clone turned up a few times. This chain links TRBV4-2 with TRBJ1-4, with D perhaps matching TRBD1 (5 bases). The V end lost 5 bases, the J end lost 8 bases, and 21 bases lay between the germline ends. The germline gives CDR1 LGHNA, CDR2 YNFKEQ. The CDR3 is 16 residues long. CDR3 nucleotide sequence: TGTGCCAGCAGCGATACGGGGGGACTAAGGAGGGAAAAACTGTTTTTT. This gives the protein CASSDTGGLRREKLFF.

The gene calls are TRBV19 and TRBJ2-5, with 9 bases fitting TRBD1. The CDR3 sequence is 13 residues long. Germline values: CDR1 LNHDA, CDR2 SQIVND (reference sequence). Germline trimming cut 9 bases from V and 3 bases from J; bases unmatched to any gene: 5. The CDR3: CASRTGAEETQYF. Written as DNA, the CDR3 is TGTGCCAGCCGGACAGGGGCAGAAGAGACCCAGTACTTC. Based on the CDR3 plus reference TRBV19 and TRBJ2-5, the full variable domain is DGGITQSPKYLFRKEGQNVTLSCEQNLNHDAMYWYRQDPGQGLRLIYYSQIVNDFQKGDIAEGYSVSREKKESFPLTVTSAQKNPTAFYLCASRTGAEETQYFGPGTRLLVL.

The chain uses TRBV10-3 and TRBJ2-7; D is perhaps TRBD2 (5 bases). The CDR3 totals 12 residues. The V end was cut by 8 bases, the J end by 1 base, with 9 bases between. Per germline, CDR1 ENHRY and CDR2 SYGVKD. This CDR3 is CAIGGNSYEQYF. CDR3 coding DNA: TGTGCCATCGGAGGCAATTCCTACGAGCAGTACTTC.

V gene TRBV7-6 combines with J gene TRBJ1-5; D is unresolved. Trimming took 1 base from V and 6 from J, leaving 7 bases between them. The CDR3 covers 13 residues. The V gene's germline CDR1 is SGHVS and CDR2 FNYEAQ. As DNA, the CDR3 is TGTGCCAGCAGCTTAGGGCTAGCTCAGCCCCAGCATTTT. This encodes CASSLGLAQPQHF.

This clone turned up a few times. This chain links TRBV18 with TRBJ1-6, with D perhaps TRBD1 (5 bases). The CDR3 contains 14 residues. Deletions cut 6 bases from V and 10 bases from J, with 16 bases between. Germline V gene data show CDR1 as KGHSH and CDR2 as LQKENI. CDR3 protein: CASSQGLPGSPLHF. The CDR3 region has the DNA TGTGCCAGCTCGCAGGGATTACCAGGATCACCCCTCCACTTT.

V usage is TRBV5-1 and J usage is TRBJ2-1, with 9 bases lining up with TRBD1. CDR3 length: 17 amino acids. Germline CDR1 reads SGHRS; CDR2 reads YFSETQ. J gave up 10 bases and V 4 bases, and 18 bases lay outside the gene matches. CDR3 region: CASSTTPTGGDFLEQFF. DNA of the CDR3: TGCGCCAGCAGCACCACTCCGACAGGGGGAGATTTTCTGGAGCAGTTCTTC.

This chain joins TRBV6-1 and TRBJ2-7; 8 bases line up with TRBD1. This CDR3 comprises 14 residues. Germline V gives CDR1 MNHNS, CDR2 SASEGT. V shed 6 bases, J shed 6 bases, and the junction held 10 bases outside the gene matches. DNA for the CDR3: TGTGCCAGCAGGACCGGGGACAGGTCAAGCGAGCAGTACTTC. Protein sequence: CASRTGDRSSEQYF.